These T cell receptor beta chains were read from a single sample in a study of Tregs in tolerant kidney transplant recipients. Here immunoSEQ multiplex PCR was the method, and the copy in TCRdb shows in-frame clones only, minus some. The top ten hold 4% to 6.5% of the sample, which has some 55,000 clones, around 83% seen once. The material sequenced was CD4+ T cells from blood. These TCRs come from a human donor in good health. CDR3s include the opening cysteine and the closing phenylalanine or tryptophan. Fields, in order: V gene, J gene, CDR3 protein.

v_call: TRBV6-1; j_call: TRBJ2-7; cdr3_aa: CASSEVRGRGVQYF
v_call: TRBV5-6; j_call: TRBJ1-2; cdr3_aa: CASATRARGYGYTF
v_call: TRBV5-1; j_call: TRBJ2-7; cdr3_aa: CASSLDGPPYEQYF
v_call: TRBV7-6; j_call: TRBJ2-2; cdr3_aa: CASSLGPSGGPGELFF
v_call: TRBV15; j_call: TRBJ2-5; cdr3_aa: CATSRGAGAVETQYF
v_call: TRBV5-6; j_call: TRBJ2-1; cdr3_aa: CASSKLAGGQSYNEQFF
v_call: TRBV6-5; j_call: TRBJ1-1; cdr3_aa: CASSRKKYTEAFF
v_call: TRBV4-3; j_call: TRBJ1-3; cdr3_aa: CASSQDRPSPGNTIYF
v_call: TRBV15; j_call: TRBJ1-5; cdr3_aa: CATSKGGQGERWDQPQHF
v_call: TRBV10-3; j_call: TRBJ1-2; cdr3_aa: CAISESSGGRFSYGYTF
v_call: TRBV15; j_call: TRBJ1-2; cdr3_aa: CATSRGRGRSNYGYTF
v_call: TRBV29-1; j_call: TRBJ1-2; cdr3_aa: CSVGGTNYGYTF
v_call: TRBV5-4; j_call: TRBJ1-3; cdr3_aa: CASSFGNTIYF
v_call: TRBV7-9; j_call: TRBJ2-5; cdr3_aa: CASSLSGGAAETQYF
v_call: TRBV9; j_call: TRBJ1-2; cdr3_aa: CASSVELRGDGYTF
v_call: TRBV15; j_call: TRBJ1-2; cdr3_aa: CATSRDPDRAGGYTF